Given below is one T cell receptor (beta chain) in context. Its target is not known. Sequencing was performed with immunoSEQ multiplex PCR; in TCRdb, only in-frame clones are kept and a portion is missing. The table lists about 480,000 clones, around 90% of them singletons, with 9.5% to 15% in the top ten. The treatment here: around 19 received Ad26.COV2.S at low or high dose, single or two shots; 5 received placebo; per-sample allocation not given. At day 63 after the first vaccine or placebo injection, samples were drawn. An 18-55-year-old adult in Boston served as donor. The source of the sample is a study of Ad26.COV2.S vaccination and SARS-CoV-2 variants. Study context: Donor allocation was to the COV1001 Ad26.COV2.S trial arm. General study results and limits: Estimates derived from TCR breadth and depth analyses may have underestimated total T cell responses. Compared with placebo recipients, vaccine recipients had higher spike-specific TCR breadth.

Looked up from germline, CDR1 is MNHEY and CDR2 is SVGEGT. This CDR3 is 15 amino acids long. The ends were cut back, 3 bases at V and 5 bases at J, with 16 bases in the middle. This chain uses TRBV6-2 or TRBV6-3 with TRBJ2-5, with D possibly being TRBD1 or TRBD2 (5 bases each). This clonotype was obtained from a person aged 18 to 59 who received the Ad26.COV2.S COVID-19 vaccine or a placebo. The specimen comprised peripheral blood, sampled in a trial of Ad26.COV2.S vaccine versus placebo. The CDR3 is CASSYTLRGMETQYF. The CDR3 DNA reads as TGTGCCAGCAGTTATACCCTGAGGGGAATGGAGACCCAGTACTTC.